A single sample gave rise to the 2 T cell receptor beta chains below, sequenced in a study of Ad26.COV2.S vaccination and SARS-CoV-2 variants. Produced via immunoSEQ multiplex PCR; TCRdb's table is partial and in-frame only. Of over 300,000 clones listed, about 80% are singletons. Sample treatment: some 20 received Ad26.COV2.S at low or high dose, single or two shots; roughly 5 received placebo; per-sample allocation not given. Day 63 after the first vaccine or placebo injection was the time point for sampling. The sequencing used peripheral blood, collected in a trial of Ad26.COV2.S vaccine versus placebo. These receptors all come from a person aged 18-65 years who received the Ad26.COV2.S COVID-19 vaccine or a placebo.

V and J are TRBV27 and TRBJ1-4; possibly TRBD1 for D (5 bases). The germline V gene has CDR1 MNHEY and CDR2 SMNVEV (reference sequence). V was shortened by 4 bases and J by 12 bases, with 18 bases between the two germline ends. There are 14 residues in the CDR3. The CDR3 protein is CASSSQGAGRELFF. CDR3 nucleotides: TGTGCCAGCAGTTCGCAAGGGGCGGGGAGGGAACTGTTTTTT. Supplemented by reference TRBV27 and TRBJ1-4, the full variable domain reads EAQVTQNPRYLITVTGKKLTVTCSQNMNHEYMSWYRQDPGLGLRQIYYSMNVEVTDKGDVPEGYKVSRKEKRNFPLILESPSPNQTSLYFCASSSQGAGRELFFGSGTQLSVL.

The V call is TRBV9, the J call TRBJ2-7; 10 positions agree with TRBD1. Germline values: CDR1 SGDLS, CDR2 YYNGEE. CDR3 size: 18 residues. V shed 0 bases, J shed 6 bases, and the junction held 15 bases outside the gene matches. The chain's CDR3 is CASSVGQGAIGPGGEQYF. CDR3 in DNA: TGTGCCAGCAGCGTAGGACAGGGGGCGATTGGGCCCGGAGGCGAGCAGTACTTC.